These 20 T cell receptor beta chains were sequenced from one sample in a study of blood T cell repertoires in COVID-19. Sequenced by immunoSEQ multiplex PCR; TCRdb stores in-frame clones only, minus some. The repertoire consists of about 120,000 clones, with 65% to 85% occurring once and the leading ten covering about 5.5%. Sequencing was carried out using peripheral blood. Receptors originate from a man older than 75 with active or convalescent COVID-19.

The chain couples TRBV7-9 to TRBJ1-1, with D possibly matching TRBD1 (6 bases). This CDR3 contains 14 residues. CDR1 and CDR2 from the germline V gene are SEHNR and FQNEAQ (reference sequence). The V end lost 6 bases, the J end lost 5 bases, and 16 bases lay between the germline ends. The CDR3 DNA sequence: TGTGCCAGCAGGACCCCACAGGGAAGGACTGAAGCTTTCTTT. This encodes CASRTPQGRTEAFF. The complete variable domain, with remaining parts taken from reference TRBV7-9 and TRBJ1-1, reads DTGVSQNPRHKITKRGQNVTFRCDPISEHNRLYWYRQTLGQGPEFLTYFQNEAQLEKSRLLSDRFSAERPKGSFSTLEIQRTEQGDSAMYLCASRTPQGRTEAFFGQGTRLTVV.

CDR3 region: CASSLDPGKGNEQFF. The CDR3 DNA follows: TGTGCCAGCAGCTTAGATCCAGGGAAGGGCAATGAGCAGTTCTTC. V usage is TRBV11-2 and J usage is TRBJ2-1; D possibly corresponds to TRBD1 (5 bases). CDR3 length: 15 amino acids. Germline CDR1 is SGHAT and CDR2 is FQNNGV. V lost 0 bases, J lost 6 bases, and 12 bases lay in between. Full variable domain (missing parts from reference TRBV11-2 and TRBJ2-1): EAGVAQSPRYKIIEKRQSVAFWCNPISGHATLYWYQQILGQGPKLLIQFQNNGVVDDSQLPKDRFSAERLKGVDSTLKIQPAKLEDSAVYLCASSLDPGKGNEQFFGPGTRLTVL.

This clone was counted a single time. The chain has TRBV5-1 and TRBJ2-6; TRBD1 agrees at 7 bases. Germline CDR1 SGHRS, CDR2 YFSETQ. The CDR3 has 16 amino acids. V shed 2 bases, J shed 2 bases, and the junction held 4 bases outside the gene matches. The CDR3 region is CASSLQGPAGANVLTF. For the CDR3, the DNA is TGCGCCAGCAGCTTACAGGGGCCCGCTGGGGCCAACGTCCTGACTTTC.

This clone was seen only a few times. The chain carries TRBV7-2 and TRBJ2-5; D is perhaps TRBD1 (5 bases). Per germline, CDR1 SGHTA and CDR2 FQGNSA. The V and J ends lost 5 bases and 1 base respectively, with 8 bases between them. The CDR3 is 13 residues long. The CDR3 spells CASSPGIQETQYF. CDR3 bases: TGTGCCAGCAGCCCAGGGATCCAAGAGACCCAGTACTTC.

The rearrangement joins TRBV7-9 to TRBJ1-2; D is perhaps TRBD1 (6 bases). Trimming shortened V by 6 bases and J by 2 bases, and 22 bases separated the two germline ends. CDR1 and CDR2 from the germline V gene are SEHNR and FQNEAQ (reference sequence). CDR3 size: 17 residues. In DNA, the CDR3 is TGTGCCAGCAGTTCGAGGGGGTTGTATGGGGAAAACTATGGCTACACCTTC. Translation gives CASSSRGLYGENYGYTF.

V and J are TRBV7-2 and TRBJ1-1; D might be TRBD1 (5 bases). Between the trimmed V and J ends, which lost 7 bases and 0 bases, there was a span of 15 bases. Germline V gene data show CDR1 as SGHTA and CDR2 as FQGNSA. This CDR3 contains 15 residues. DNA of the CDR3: TGTGCCAGCATGCATGGGGTACAGGTGAACACTGAAGCTTTCTTT. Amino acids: CASMHGVQVNTEAFF.

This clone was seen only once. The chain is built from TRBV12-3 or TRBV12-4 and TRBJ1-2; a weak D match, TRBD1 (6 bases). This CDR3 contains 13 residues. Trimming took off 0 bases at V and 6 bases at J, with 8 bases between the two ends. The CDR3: CASSLATGDGYTF. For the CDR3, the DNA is TGTGCCAGCAGTTTAGCGACAGGAGATGGCTACACCTTC.

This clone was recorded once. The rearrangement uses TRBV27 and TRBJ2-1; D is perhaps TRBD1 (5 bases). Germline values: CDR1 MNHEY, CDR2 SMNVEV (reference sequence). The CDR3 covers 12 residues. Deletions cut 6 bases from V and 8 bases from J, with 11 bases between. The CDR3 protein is CASSDPRDEQFF. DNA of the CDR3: TGTGCCAGCAGCGACCCCAGGGATGAGCAGTTCTTC.

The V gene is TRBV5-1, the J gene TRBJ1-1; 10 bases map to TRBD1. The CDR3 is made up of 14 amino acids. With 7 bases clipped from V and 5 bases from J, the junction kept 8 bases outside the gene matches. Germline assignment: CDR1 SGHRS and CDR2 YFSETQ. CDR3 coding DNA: TGCGCCAGCGGGCAGGACAGGGGGGCTACTGAAGCTTTCTTT. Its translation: CASGQDRGATEAFF.

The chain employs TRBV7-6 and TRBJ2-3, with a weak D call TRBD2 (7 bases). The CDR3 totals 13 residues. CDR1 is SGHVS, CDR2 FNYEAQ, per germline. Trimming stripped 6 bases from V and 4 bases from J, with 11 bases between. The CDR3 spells CASRGGGSDTQYF. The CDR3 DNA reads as TGTGCCAGCAGAGGGGGGGGGTCAGATACGCAGTATTTT.

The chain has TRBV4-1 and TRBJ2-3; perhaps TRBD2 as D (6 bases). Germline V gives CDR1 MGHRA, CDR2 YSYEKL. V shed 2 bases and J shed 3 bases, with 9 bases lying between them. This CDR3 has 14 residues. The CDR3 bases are TGCGCCAGCAGCCAACTGGAGGGAACAGATACGCAGTATTTT. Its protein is CASSQLEGTDTQYF.

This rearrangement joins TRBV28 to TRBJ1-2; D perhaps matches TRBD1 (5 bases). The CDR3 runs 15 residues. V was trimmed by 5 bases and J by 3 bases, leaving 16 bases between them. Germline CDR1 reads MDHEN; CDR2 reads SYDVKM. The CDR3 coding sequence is TGTGCCAGCAGTGAATCGTACACCAGGGACTATGGCTACACCTTC. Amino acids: CASSESYTRDYGYTF.

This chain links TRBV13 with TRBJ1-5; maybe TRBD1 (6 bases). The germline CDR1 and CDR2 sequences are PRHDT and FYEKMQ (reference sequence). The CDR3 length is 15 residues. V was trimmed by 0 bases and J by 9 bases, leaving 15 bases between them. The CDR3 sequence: CASSLGSGEFVPQHF. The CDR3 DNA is TGTGCCAGCAGCTTAGGGTCAGGGGAGTTTGTGCCCCAGCATTTT.

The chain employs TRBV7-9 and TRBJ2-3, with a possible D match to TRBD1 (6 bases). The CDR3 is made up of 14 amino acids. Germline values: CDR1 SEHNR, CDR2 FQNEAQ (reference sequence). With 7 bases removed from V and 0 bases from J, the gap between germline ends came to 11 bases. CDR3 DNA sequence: TGTGCCAGCACCGACAGGACTAGCACAGATACGCAGTATTTT. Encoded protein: CASTDRTSTDTQYF.

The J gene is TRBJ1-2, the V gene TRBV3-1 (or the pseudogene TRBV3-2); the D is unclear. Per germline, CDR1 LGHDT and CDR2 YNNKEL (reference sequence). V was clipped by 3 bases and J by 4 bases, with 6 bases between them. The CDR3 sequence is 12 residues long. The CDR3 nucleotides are TGTGCCAGCAGCCAGGAGGCCTATGGCTACACCTTC. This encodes CASSQEAYGYTF.

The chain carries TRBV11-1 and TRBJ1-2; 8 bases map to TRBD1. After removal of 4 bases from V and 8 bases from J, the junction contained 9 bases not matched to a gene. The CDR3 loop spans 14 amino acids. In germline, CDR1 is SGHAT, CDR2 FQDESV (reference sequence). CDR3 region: CASSWGQAAEGYTF. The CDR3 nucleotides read TGTGCCAGCAGCTGGGGACAGGCGGCTGAGGGCTACACCTTC.

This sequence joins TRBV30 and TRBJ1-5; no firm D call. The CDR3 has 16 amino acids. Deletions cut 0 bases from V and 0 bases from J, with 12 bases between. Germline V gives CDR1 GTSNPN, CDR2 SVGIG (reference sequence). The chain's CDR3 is CAWSVRWRLSNQPQHF. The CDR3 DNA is TGTGCCTGGAGTGTACGGTGGAGGCTTAGCAATCAGCCCCAGCATTTT. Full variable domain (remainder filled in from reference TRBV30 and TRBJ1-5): SQTIHQWPATLVQPVGSPLSLECTVEGTSNPNLYWYRQAAGRGLQLLFYSVGIGQISSEVPQNLSASRPQDRQFILSSKKLLLSDSGFYLCAWSVRWRLSNQPQHFGDGTRLSIL.

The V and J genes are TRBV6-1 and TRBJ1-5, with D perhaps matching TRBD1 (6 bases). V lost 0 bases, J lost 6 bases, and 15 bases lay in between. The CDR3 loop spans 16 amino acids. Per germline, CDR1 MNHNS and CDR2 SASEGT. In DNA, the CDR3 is TGTGCCAGCAGTGAAGCGTGGGGTGGGGGCGGTCAGCCCCAGCATTTT. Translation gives CASSEAWGGGGQPQHF.

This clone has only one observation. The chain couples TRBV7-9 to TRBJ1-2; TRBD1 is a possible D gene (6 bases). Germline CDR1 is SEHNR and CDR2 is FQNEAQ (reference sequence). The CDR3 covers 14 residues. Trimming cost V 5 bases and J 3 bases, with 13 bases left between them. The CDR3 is CASSPRTADYGYTF. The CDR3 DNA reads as TGTGCCAGCAGCCCCCGGACAGCGGACTATGGCTACACCTTC.

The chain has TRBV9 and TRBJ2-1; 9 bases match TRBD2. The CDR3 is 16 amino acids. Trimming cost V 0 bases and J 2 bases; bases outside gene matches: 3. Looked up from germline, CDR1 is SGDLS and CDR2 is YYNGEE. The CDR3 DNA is TGTGCCAGCAGCGTAGCTGCGGGGGGGGCCTACAATGAGCAGTTCTTC. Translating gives CASSVAAGGAYNEQFF.